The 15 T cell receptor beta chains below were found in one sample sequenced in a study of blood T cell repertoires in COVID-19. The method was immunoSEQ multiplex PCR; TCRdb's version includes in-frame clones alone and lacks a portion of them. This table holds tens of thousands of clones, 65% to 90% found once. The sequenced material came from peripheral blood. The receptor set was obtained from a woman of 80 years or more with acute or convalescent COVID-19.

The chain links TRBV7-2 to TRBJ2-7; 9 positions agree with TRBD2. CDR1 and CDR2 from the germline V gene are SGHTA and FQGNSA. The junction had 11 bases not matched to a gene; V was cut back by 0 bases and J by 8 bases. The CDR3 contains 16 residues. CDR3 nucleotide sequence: TGTGCCAGCAGCTTAGCGAATAGCGGGGGAGTCTGGCAGCAGTACTTC. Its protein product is CASSLANSGGVWQQYF.

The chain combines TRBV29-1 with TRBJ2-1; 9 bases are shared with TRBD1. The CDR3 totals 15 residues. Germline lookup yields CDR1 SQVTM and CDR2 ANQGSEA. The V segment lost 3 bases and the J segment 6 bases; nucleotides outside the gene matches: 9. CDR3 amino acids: CSVDSGQGFSNEQFF. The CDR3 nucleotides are TGCAGCGTTGACTCGGGACAGGGATTTTCCAATGAGCAGTTCTTC.

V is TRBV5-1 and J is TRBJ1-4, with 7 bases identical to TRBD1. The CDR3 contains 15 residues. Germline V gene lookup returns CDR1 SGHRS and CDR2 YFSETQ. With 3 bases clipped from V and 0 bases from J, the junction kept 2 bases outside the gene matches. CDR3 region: CASSWDRSTNEKLFF. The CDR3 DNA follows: TGCGCCAGCAGCTGGGACAGATCAACTAATGAAAAACTGTTTTTT. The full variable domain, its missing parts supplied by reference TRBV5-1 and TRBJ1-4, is KAGVTQTPRYLIKTRGQQVTLSCSPISGHRSVSWYQQTPGQGLQFLFEYFSETQRNKGNFPGRFSGRQFSNSRSEMNVSTLELGDSALYLCASSWDRSTNEKLFFGSGTQLSVL.

In DNA form, the CDR3 reads TGTGCCAGTAGTTCCTCCGGGACACGGGCCTCCTCCTATAATTCACCCCTCCACTTT. This codes for CASSSSGTRASSYNSPLHF. The chain is built from TRBV19 and TRBJ1-6, with D possibly TRBD1 on 6 matching bases. Looked up from germline, CDR1 is LNHDA and CDR2 is SQIVND (reference sequence). The CDR3 has 19 residues. V was trimmed by 5 bases and J by 0 bases, leaving 20 bases between them. Full variable domain (remainder filled in from reference TRBV19 and TRBJ1-6): DGGITQSPKYLFRKEGQNVTLSCEQNLNHDAMYWYRQDPGQGLRLIYYSQIVNDFQKGDIAEGYSVSREKKESFPLTVTSAQKNPTAFYLCASSSSGTRASSYNSPLHFGNGTRLTVT.

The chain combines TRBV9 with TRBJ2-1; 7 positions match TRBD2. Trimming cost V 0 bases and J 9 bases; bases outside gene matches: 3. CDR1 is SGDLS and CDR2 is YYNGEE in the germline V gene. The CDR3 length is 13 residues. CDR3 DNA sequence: TGTGCCAGCAGCGTAGGGGAGCGGGGTGAGCAGTTCTTC. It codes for CASSVGERGEQFF.

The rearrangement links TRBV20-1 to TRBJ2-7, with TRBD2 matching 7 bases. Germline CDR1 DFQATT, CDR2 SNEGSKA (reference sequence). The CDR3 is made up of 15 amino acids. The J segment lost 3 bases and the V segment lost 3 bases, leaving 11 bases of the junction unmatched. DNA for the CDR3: TGCAGTGCTAGTGGGGCTCGCGCGGGGGACTACGAGCAGTACTTC. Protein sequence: CSASGARAGDYEQYF.

In DNA, the CDR3 is TGTGCCATCGACAGGGGACAGGGGGTGTTTTTGTACTTC. Amino acid sequence: CAIDRGQGVFLYF. V gene TRBV7-9 combines with J gene TRBJ2-5, with 11 bases that match TRBD1. Per the germline V gene, CDR1 is SEHNR and CDR2 is FQNEAQ (reference sequence). Trimming cost V 10 bases and J 13 bases; bases outside gene matches: 14. This CDR3 has 13 amino acids.

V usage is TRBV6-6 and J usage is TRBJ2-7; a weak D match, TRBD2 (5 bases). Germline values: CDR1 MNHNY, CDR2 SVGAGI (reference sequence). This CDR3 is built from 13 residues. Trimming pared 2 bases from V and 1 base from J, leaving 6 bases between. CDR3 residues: CASSYRGSYEQYF. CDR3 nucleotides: TGTGCCAGCAGTTACCGGGGATCCTACGAGCAGTACTTC.

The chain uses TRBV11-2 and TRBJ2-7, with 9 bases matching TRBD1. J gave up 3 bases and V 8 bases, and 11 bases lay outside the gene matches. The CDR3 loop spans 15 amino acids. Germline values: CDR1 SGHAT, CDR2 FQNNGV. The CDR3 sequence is CASGPPDRGNYEQYF. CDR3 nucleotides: TGTGCCAGCGGGCCCCCGGACAGGGGTAACTACGAGCAGTACTTC.

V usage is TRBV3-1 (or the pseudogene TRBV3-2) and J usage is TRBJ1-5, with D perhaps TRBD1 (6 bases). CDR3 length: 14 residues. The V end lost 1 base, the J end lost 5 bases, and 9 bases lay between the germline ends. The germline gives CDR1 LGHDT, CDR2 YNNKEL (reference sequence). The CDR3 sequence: CASSQGSGDQPQHF. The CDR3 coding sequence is TGTGCCAGCAGCCAAGGGTCAGGGGATCAGCCCCAGCATTTT.

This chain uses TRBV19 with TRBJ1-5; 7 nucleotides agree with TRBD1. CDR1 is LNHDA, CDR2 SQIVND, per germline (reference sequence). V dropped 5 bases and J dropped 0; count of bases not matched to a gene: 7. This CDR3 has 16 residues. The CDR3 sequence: CASSVGQLYSNQPQHF. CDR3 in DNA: TGTGCCAGTAGTGTGGGACAGCTTTATAGCAATCAGCCCCAGCATTTT.

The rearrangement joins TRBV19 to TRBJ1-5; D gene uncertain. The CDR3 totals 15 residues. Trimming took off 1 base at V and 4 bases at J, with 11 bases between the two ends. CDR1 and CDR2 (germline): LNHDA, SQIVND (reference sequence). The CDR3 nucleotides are TGTGCCAGTAGTATAGTGTGGGAGGGTAATCAGCCCCAGCATTTT. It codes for CASSIVWEGNQPQHF.

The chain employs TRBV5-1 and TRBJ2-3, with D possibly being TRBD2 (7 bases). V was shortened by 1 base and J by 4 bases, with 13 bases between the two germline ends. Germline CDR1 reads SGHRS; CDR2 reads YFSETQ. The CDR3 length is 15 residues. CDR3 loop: CASSLLAGAADTQYF. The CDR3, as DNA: TGCGCCAGCAGCTTGCTTGCGGGGGCAGCAGATACGCAGTATTTT.

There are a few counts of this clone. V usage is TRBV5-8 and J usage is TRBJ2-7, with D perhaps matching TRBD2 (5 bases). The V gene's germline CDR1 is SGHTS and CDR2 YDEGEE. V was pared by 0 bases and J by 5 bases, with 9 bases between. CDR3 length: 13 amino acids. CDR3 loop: CASSLAARDEQYF. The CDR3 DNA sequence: TGTGCCAGCAGCTTGGCCGCGAGGGACGAGCAGTACTTC.

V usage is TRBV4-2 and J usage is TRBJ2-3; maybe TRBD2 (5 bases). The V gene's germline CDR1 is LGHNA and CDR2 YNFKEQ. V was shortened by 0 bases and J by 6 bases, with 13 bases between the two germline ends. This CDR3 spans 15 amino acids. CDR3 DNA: TGTGCCAGCAGCCAAGATCCCGGGGTCCGGGATACGCAGTATTTT. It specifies CASSQDPGVRDTQYF.